The clone carrying this T cell receptor (beta chain) was seen a single time. The data were taken from a study of T cell changes during pregnancy in multiple sclerosis. Clones were read by immunoSEQ multiplex PCR, and TCRdb kept only the in-frame ones, dropping some. The sample holds about 27,000 clones; roughly 90% are singletons and the top ten take 8% to 9%. The V end lost 1 base, the J end lost 3 bases, and 9 bases lay between the germline ends. Germline-derived CDR1 and CDR2 are ENHRY and SYGVKD. The CDR3 runs 14 residues. This chain links TRBV10-3 with TRBJ2-5; maybe TRBD2 (5 bases). Material: CD8+ T cells from peripheral blood mononuclear cells, obtained in the second trimester of pregnancy. This TCR came from a female donor with multiple sclerosis, enrolled in a pregnancy study. The CDR3 DNA sequence: TGTGCCATCAGTGAGTGGGGTAGCGAAGAGACCCAGTACTTC. Amino acids: CAISEWGSEETQYF.